Below are 27 T cell receptor beta chains sequenced from a single sample in a study of T cell changes during pregnancy in multiple sclerosis. The method was immunoSEQ multiplex PCR; TCRdb's version includes in-frame clones alone and lacks a portion of them. The sample records approximately 20,000 clones, roughly 87% being singletons. The material sequenced was CD8+ T cells from peripheral blood mononuclear cells, taken after pregnancy. The origin of the receptors is a female donor with multiple sclerosis, enrolled in a pregnancy study.

The V call is TRBV5-6, the J call TRBJ1-5; 7 bases match TRBD1. Germline V gene data show CDR1 as SGHDT and CDR2 as YYEEEE. The CDR3 covers 18 residues. V was pared by 3 bases and J by 3 bases, with 15 bases of the junction left unmatched. CDR3 sequence: CASSSAGRGSTPNQPQHF. The CDR3 bases are TGTGCCAGCAGCTCGGCCGGCAGGGGGTCTACCCCCAATCAGCCCCAGCATTTT.

The J gene is TRBJ1-3, the V gene TRBV11-2, with 11 positions matching TRBD1. CDR1 SGHAT and CDR2 FQNNGV come from the germline V gene. J lost 10 bases, V lost 2 bases, and 7 bases had no gene match. CDR3 length equals 15 residues. CDR3 in amino acids: CASSLQGTGGSTIYF. For the CDR3, the DNA is TGTGCCAGCAGCTTACAGGGGACAGGGGGGAGTACCATATATTTT.

This sequence joins TRBV7-6 and TRBJ2-7; 9 bases align to TRBD2. Germline V CDR1 and CDR2: SGHVS, FNYEAQ. The CDR3 is 16 residues long. The V gene end was trimmed by 5 bases and the J gene end by 4 bases; junction bases not matched to a gene: 12. CDR3 DNA: TGTGCCAGCAGCCCCGTTAGCGGGAGCCCTTCTTACGAGCAGTACTTC. Translation: CASSPVSGSPSYEQYF. Based on the CDR3 plus reference TRBV7-6 and TRBJ2-7, the full variable domain is GAGVSQSPRYKVTKRGQDVALRCDPISGHVSLYWYRQALGQGPEFLTYFNYEAQQDKSGLPNDRFSAERPEGSISTLTIQRTEQRDSAMYRCASSPVSGSPSYEQYFGPGTRLTVT.

V is TRBV29-1 and J is TRBJ1-2; D remains ambiguous. With 5 bases removed from V and 8 bases from J, the gap between germline ends came to 21 bases. The CDR3 extends over 14 amino acids. CDR1 is SQVTM and CDR2 is ANQGSEA in the germline V gene. CDR3 sequence (DNA): TGCAGCGTTCCTTCGTTGAGCACCTTAAAAGGCTACACCTTC. Amino acids: CSVPSLSTLKGYTF.

The gene calls are TRBV27 and TRBJ2-3, with D perhaps TRBD2 (6 bases). CDR1 and CDR2 (germline): MNHEY, SMNVEV (reference sequence). CDR3 length: 16 residues. V was shortened by 5 bases and J by 3 bases, with 18 bases between the two germline ends. CDR3 region: CASSPSSGEYTDTQYF. The CDR3 nucleotides read TGTGCCAGCAGTCCATCGTCGGGGGAGTATACAGATACGCAGTATTTT.

The gene calls are TRBV4-1 and TRBJ2-7; the D gene is possibly TRBD1 (5 bases). Germline CDR1 is MGHRA and CDR2 is YSYEKL. Between the trimmed V and J ends, which lost 1 base and 6 bases, there was a span of 13 bases. There are 14 residues in the CDR3. As DNA, the CDR3 is TGCGCCAGCAGCCAAGGGCTAGGGGCCGGCGAGCAGTACTTC. It specifies CASSQGLGAGEQYF.

The chain is built from TRBV5-6 and TRBJ1-5; D might be TRBD1 (6 bases). V lost 3 bases, J lost 11 bases, and 15 bases lay in between. The CDR3 consists of 13 residues. Germline V lookup: CDR1 SGHDT, CDR2 YYEEEE. CDR3 protein: CASSWGGDTTQHF. CDR3 DNA sequence: TGTGCCAGCAGCTGGGGGGGGGACACGACCCAGCATTTT.

This chain uses TRBV2 with TRBJ2-3; no clear D. The CDR3 runs 16 residues. Looked up from germline, CDR1 is SNHLY and CDR2 is FYNNEI. V was clipped by 1 base and J by 0 bases, with 11 bases between them. The CDR3 loop is CASSEGQQPSTDTQYF. CDR3 coding DNA: TGTGCCAGCAGTGAAGGACAACAACCTAGCACAGATACGCAGTATTTT.

This chain uses TRBV5-1 with TRBJ2-1; 10 bases fit TRBD2. Germline assignment: CDR1 SGHRS and CDR2 YFSETQ. V lost 0 bases, J lost 3 bases, and 3 bases stayed unmatched. The CDR3 has 16 residues. CDR3 in amino acids: CASSLVASGSYNEQFF. The DNA of the CDR3 is TGCGCCAGCAGCTTGGTTGCTAGCGGGAGCTACAATGAGCAGTTCTTC.

V and J are TRBV10-3 and TRBJ2-5; TRBD1 is a possible D gene (5 bases). The CDR3 totals 12 residues. Trimming took 7 bases from V and 2 from J, leaving 8 bases between them. CDR1 is ENHRY, CDR2 SYGVKD, per germline. The CDR3 coding sequence is TGTGCCATCAAGACAGAACAAGAGACCCAGTACTTC. Translating it yields CAIKTEQETQYF.

The gene calls are TRBV27 and TRBJ1-5, with a tentative D call TRBD1 (5 bases). Germline V gene sequence: CDR1 MNHEY, CDR2 SMNVEV (reference sequence). The V end was cut by 4 bases, the J end by 7 bases, with 14 bases between. The CDR3 sequence is 14 residues long. The CDR3 nucleotides are TGTGCCAGCAGTTCAATCCCCTCAGGGCAGCCCCAGCATTTT. This sequence encodes CASSSIPSGQPQHF.

The chain couples TRBV11-2 to TRBJ1-2, with D maybe TRBD1 (6 bases). The germline V gene has CDR1 SGHAT and CDR2 FQNNGV. Trimming pared 5 bases from V and 7 bases from J, leaving 17 bases between. CDR3 length: 14 amino acids. Written as DNA, the CDR3 is TGTGCCAGCAGCCTAACCCACAGGGAAGGTGGCTACACCTTC. Its translation is CASSLTHREGGYTF.

This clone is categorized as medium-sized. The rearrangement links TRBV6-4 to TRBJ2-2; 8 bases align to TRBD1. Germline V CDR1 and CDR2: MRHNA, SNTAGT. V lost 3 bases, J lost 1 base, and 1 base stayed unmatched. The CDR3 is made up of 15 amino acids. The CDR3, as DNA: TGTGCCAGCAGTGAGGGGACAGGGAACACCGGGGAGCTGTTTTTT. This encodes CASSEGTGNTGELFF.

V gene TRBV4-1 combines with J gene TRBJ1-1; D might be TRBD1 (6 bases). Germline V gene data show CDR1 as MGHRA and CDR2 as YSYEKL. The CDR3 length is 14 residues. V dropped 1 base and J dropped 6 bases, with 12 bases sitting between them. The CDR3 protein is CASSQGGGVAEAFF. The DNA of the CDR3 is TGCGCCAGCAGCCAAGGAGGGGGGGTTGCTGAAGCTTTCTTT.

The chain employs TRBV9 and TRBJ1-2; tentative D call: TRBD1 (6 bases). The CDR3 consists of 16 residues. Germline V gene sequence: CDR1 SGDLS, CDR2 YYNGEE. V lost 4 bases and J lost 7, with 23 bases in between. The CDR3 DNA reads TGTGCCAGCAGCTTAACACTTTATCCAGGGGACGGTGGCTACACCTTC. Translating it yields CASSLTLYPGDGGYTF.

The chain links TRBV27 to TRBJ1-5; TRBD1 matches 9 bases. Unmatched junction bases numbered 5, after V lost 6 bases and J lost 5 bases. Germline CDR1 is MNHEY and CDR2 is SMNVEV (reference sequence). This CDR3 comprises 14 residues. The CDR3 is CASSGTGYYQPQHF. As DNA, the CDR3 is TGTGCCAGCAGCGGGACAGGGTATTATCAGCCCCAGCATTTT.

This clone was seen a handful of times. The V and J genes are TRBV6-5 and TRBJ1-6; no definite D call. V was cut by 5 bases and J by 7 bases, with 12 bases left in between. Germline loops: CDR1 MNHEY, CDR2 SVGAGI. The CDR3 covers 14 residues. In DNA form, the CDR3 reads TGTGCCAGCAGTCCTAACTTGGAGAATTCACCCCTCCACTTT. Its protein product is CASSPNLENSPLHF.

The genes are TRBV9 and TRBJ2-1, with 7 bases aligning to TRBD2. Germline V gene lookup returns CDR1 SGDLS and CDR2 YYNGEE. J was trimmed by 6 bases and V by 0 bases; bases with no gene match: 6. This CDR3 is built from 15 residues. The CDR3 sequence is CASSVGGGAGNEQFF. The CDR3 DNA is TGTGCCAGCAGCGTAGGGGGAGGGGCCGGCAATGAGCAGTTCTTC.

This chain links TRBV11-2 with TRBJ2-1; weak D call: TRBD2 (5 bases). V gave up 4 bases and J gave up 0 bases, with 10 bases separating them. Germline loops: CDR1 SGHAT, CDR2 FQNNGV. The CDR3 is 15 residues long. The CDR3 coding sequence is TGTGCCAGCAGCTCCGGCGGAGGCTCCTACAATGAGCAGTTCTTC. Amino acids: CASSSGGGSYNEQFF.

The V gene is TRBV7-2, the J gene TRBJ1-2; TRBD1 might be the D (5 bases). This CDR3 spans 15 amino acids. CDR1 and CDR2 (germline): SGHTA, FQGNSA. V shed 2 bases and J shed 4 bases, with 14 bases lying between them. Written as DNA, the CDR3 is TGTGCCAGCAGCTTATTAGACAGTTGGTCCTATGGCTACACCTTC. Amino acid sequence: CASSLLDSWSYGYTF.

The rearrangement joins TRBV28 to TRBJ2-7; 11 bases align to TRBD2. V lost 3 bases to trimming and J lost 13 bases; unmatched junction nucleotides: 17. Germline lookup yields CDR1 MDHEN and CDR2 SYDVKM. The CDR3 has 16 amino acids. The CDR3 region has the DNA TGTGCCAGCAGTTTTTTCGTTGCTAGCGGGAGGTCCCTTTGTTACTTC. This gives the protein CASSFFVASGRSLCYF. The full variable domain, rest sourced from reference TRBV28 and TRBJ2-7, is DVKVTQSSRYLVKRTGEKVFLECVQDMDHENMFWYRQDPGLGLRLIYFSYDVKMKEKGDIPEGYSVSREKKERFSLILESASTNQTSMYLCASSFFVASGRSLCYFGPGTRLTVT.

The gene calls are TRBV7-9 and TRBJ2-7, with TRBD2 identical over 11 bases. J was trimmed by 2 bases and V by 10 bases; bases with no gene match: 7. From germline, CDR1 is SEHNR and CDR2 FQNEAQ (reference sequence). This CDR3 comprises 14 residues. This CDR3 reads CATLIAGGPYEQYF. In nucleotides, the CDR3 is TGTGCCACTCTAATAGCGGGAGGGCCCTACGAGCAGTACTTC.

V is TRBV5-1 and J is TRBJ1-2, with D tentatively TRBD1 (5 bases). The germline V and J ends were trimmed by 4 bases and 5 bases, with 21 bases remaining between them. Germline lookup yields CDR1 SGHRS and CDR2 YFSETQ. The length of the CDR3 is 16 residues. The DNA for the CDR3 is TGCGCCAGCAGCCTTTGGACTAGAGGGCAGGGATATGGCTACACCTTC. Protein: CASSLWTRGQGYGYTF.

This chain joins TRBV6-1 and TRBJ2-5, with D maybe TRBD1 (5 bases). The J call may not be correct, given that the DNA end is closer to TRBJ2-7. This CDR3 is 16 amino acids long. The germline CDR1 and CDR2 sequences are MNHNS and SASEGT. The CDR3 sequence: CASSGILGDSSYEQYF. CDR3 coding DNA: TGTGCCAGCAGTGGAATCTTAGGTGACAGCTCCTACGAGCAGTACTTC.

Of note for this clone: The junction and the germline gene differ at one end; a read error may be behind it. V usage is TRBV6-5 and J usage is TRBJ2-7; D gene ambiguous. Germline CDR1 is MNHEY and CDR2 is SVGAGI. CDR3 length: 13 residues. Here the CDR3 DNA reads TGTACCAGCAGTTACGCTAGCTCCTACGAGCAGTACTTC. This sequence encodes CTSSYASSYEQYF.

This chain joins TRBV27 and TRBJ2-2, with D possibly matching TRBD2 (5 bases). Germline CDR1 MNHEY, CDR2 SMNVEV (reference sequence). The CDR3 extends over 16 amino acids. With 5 bases removed from V and 1 base from J, the gap between germline ends came to 14 bases. The CDR3 protein is CASSPSVGENTGELFF. CDR3 DNA sequence: TGTGCCAGCAGTCCCTCTGTGGGAGAGAACACCGGGGAGCTGTTTTTT.

This chain connects TRBV28 to TRBJ2-3; 8 bases map to TRBD1. The junction had 10 bases not matched to a gene; V was cut back by 3 bases and J by 2 bases. The CDR3 runs to 17 residues. The germline V gene has CDR1 MDHEN and CDR2 SYDVKM. The CDR3 coding sequence is TGTGCCAGCAGTTTCTCCTCGACAGGGGTCGCCACAGATACGCAGTATTTT. Protein sequence: CASSFSSTGVATDTQYF.